The next 9 T cell receptor beta chains were all read from a single sample in a study of T cells in Graves' hyperthyroidism and ophthalmopathy. From RNA transcripts, TCR beta CDR3 regions were amplified. During a first-round RT-PCR of the TCR CDR3, the HTBI primer set was used. TCRdb ran MiXCR on the multiplex PCR reads and lists one entry per CDR3 protein. The sample contains 250,000 to 300,000 distinct CDR3 sequences, roughly 15% of which appear only once. The source material was blood. These receptors originate from a woman between 45 and 65 years old with Graves' hyperthyroidism that later progressed to Graves' ophthalmopathy.

In its sample, this clonotype was seen many times. The chain combines TRBV5-1 with TRBJ2-3, with 13 bases aligning to TRBD2. This CDR3 has 16 amino acids. V trimming: 4 bases; J trimming: 4 bases; junction bases outside the gene matches: 6. Germline CDR1 SGHRS, CDR2 YFSETQ. The DNA of the CDR3 is TGCGCCAGCAGCCAGGGACTAGCGGGAAGGGCAGATACGCAGTATTTT. Translating it yields CASSQGLAGRADTQYF.

There are many counts of this clonotype. V usage is TRBV20-1 and J usage is TRBJ2-1; D perhaps matches TRBD1 (6 bases). The CDR3 runs to 17 residues. The V end was cut by 1 base, the J end by 4 bases, with 20 bases between. Germline loops: CDR1 DFQATT, CDR2 SNEGSKA (reference sequence). This CDR3 reads CSARANTGPRAYNEQFF. The CDR3 DNA reads TGCAGTGCTAGAGCCAATACAGGGCCTCGGGCATACAATGAGCAGTTCTTC.

The table lists this clonotype with many counts. The chain couples TRBV3-1 to TRBJ2-7, with 11 positions matching TRBD2. CDR3 length: 14 residues. Trimming removed 7 bases from V and 1 base from J; junction bases left unmatched: 3. The V gene's germline CDR1 is LGHDT and CDR2 YNNKEL (reference sequence). CDR3 sequence (DNA): TGTGCCAGCACTTCTAGCGGGAGGTCCTACGAGCAGTACTTC. The encoded protein is CASTSSGRSYEQYF.

This clonotype occurred many times. The chain recombines TRBV12-3 or TRBV12-4 with TRBJ2-7, with 10 nucleotides matching TRBD2. This CDR3 contains 14 residues. The junction had 4 bases not matched to a gene; V was cut back by 5 bases and J by 3 bases. The CDR3 sequence: CASSGLAESYEQYF. The CDR3 nucleotides read TGTGCCAGCAGTGGACTAGCGGAGAGCTACGAGCAGTACTTC.

The table lists this clonotype with a few counts. An end of the junction does not agree with germline; a read error may underlie this. The chain combines TRBV7-2 with TRBJ2-1; the match to TRBD2 covers 8 bases. Per the germline V gene, CDR1 is SGHTA and CDR2 is FQGNSA. This CDR3 is built from 15 residues. The CDR3 reads CASSFSGSSHNEQFF. The DNA of the CDR3 is TGTGCCAGCAGCTTCAGCGGGAGCTCCCACAATGAGCAGTTCTTC.

This clonotype was counted ten times or more. This chain joins TRBV3-1 and TRBJ2-3, with TRBD2 as a possible D gene (6 bases). Deletions cut 2 bases from V and 2 bases from J, with 14 bases between. Germline values: CDR1 LGHDT, CDR2 YNNKEL (reference sequence). CDR3 length equals 16 residues. The CDR3 protein is CASSQWGGTPTDTQYF. The CDR3 DNA reads TGTGCCAGCAGCCAATGGGGCGGGACCCCCACAGATACGCAGTATTTT.

This clonotype has a count of ten or more. This chain connects TRBV2 to TRBJ2-1, with TRBD1 identical over 7 bases. V was clipped by 5 bases and J by 5 bases; unmatched bases: 9. The CDR3 runs 15 residues. Germline values: CDR1 SNHLY, CDR2 FYNNEI. The CDR3 loop reads CASSNTGTVHNEQFF. The CDR3 region has the DNA TGTGCCAGCAGTAATACCGGGACAGTACACAATGAGCAGTTCTTC.

This clonotype was seen many times. The V gene is TRBV28, the J gene TRBJ2-2; D is uncertain. The germline gives CDR1 MDHEN, CDR2 SYDVKM. CDR3 size: 14 residues. Trimming removed 8 bases at V and 0 bases at J, with 10 bases between. The DNA for the CDR3 is TGTGCCAGCTCCGTTCGGGCGAACACCGGGGAGCTGTTTTTT. Translation gives CASSVRANTGELFF.

This clonotype was seen only a few times. The genes are TRBV27 and TRBJ1-1, with D possibly TRBD1 on 5 matching bases. V lost 5 bases, J lost 10 bases, and 20 bases lay in between. This CDR3 comprises 14 residues. CDR1 is MNHEY, CDR2 SMNVEV, per germline (reference sequence). The CDR3 nucleotides are TGTGCCAGCAGTCTCCTTTCCAGGGAGTATCGAGCTTTCTTT. Its translation: CASSLLSREYRAFF.